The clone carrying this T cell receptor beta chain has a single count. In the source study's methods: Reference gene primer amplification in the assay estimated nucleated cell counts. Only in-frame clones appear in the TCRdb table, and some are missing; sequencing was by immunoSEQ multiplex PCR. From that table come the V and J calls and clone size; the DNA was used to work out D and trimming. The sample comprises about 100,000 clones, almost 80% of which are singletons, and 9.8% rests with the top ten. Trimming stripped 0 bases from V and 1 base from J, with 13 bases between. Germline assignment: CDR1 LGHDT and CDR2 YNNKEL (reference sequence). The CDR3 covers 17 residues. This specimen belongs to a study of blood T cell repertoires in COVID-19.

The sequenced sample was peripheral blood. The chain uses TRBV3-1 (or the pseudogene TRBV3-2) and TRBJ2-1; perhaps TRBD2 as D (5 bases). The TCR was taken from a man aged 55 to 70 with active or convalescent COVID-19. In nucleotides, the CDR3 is TGTGCCAGCAGCCAAGATTTTGGGCGGGTTTCCTACAATGAGCAGTTCTTC. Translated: CASSQDFGRVSYNEQFF.